This TCR beta chain was obtained from a study of human T cells and chemical hapten exposure. Study-wide context: Patch testing placed 0.01% DPC on the upper back, with readings at 6 days. How much TCR each sample yielded varied, mostly because pooled library volumes differed slightly. Study-wide results and limits: Expanded TCRs made up significantly more big CDR3 similarity clusters than controls did.

Each CDR3 protein is one row after TCRdb ran MiXCR on the RACE reads. The sample records fewer than 500,000 distinct CDR3 sequences, 4.8% being singletons. Points on this clonotype: Its antigen is unknown. Since a much larger clone is just one base distant, this may be a read error.

Stated time point: patch test 1, 2 weeks after DPC sensitization. Specified treatment: therapeutic diphenylcyclopropenone sensitization with weekly scalp DPC. Every donor had alopecia and was 18 to 70 years old; all were suitable for DPC. Sequenced here: whole blood, sampled in connection with sensitization to the hapten diphenylcyclopropenone (DPC). This sequence originates from a woman in her fifties or sixties with alopecia areata. Some clones in this sample may be carry-over from other donors' samples.

The CDR3, as DNA: TGTGCCAGCAGCGCTGGACTAACGGTACCCTGGTACTTC. As protein: CASSAGLTVPWYF. The chain couples TRBV7-2 to TRBJ2-7, with a tentative D call TRBD2 (6 bases). The V and J ends lost 5 bases and 12 bases respectively, with 20 bases between them. Per germline, CDR1 SGHTA and CDR2 FQGNSA. CDR3 length: 13 residues.